The 30 T cell receptor beta chains in this list originate from one sample, sequenced in a study of OX40 agonist ivuxolimab in advanced cancers. Libraries were prepared by immunoSEQ multiplex PCR; TCRdb keeps only in-frame clonotypes and omits some of them. The repertoire holds approximately 20,000 clones, with around 80% as singletons. The sequences come from CD4+ or CD8+ T cells sorted from blood, collected in a trial of the OX40 agonist ivuxolimab. These receptors originate from an adult with an advanced solid tumor such as melanoma, head and neck, liver or kidney cancer.

V and J are TRBV27 and TRBJ2-1; D may be TRBD2 (6 bases). The V end lost 7 bases, the J end lost 7 bases, and 20 bases lay between the germline ends. Germline CDR1 MNHEY, CDR2 SMNVEV (reference sequence). The CDR3 has 15 amino acids. The CDR3 DNA follows: TGTGCCAGCACTGACTTGGTGGGGGGAAGTAATGAGCAGTTCTTC. Residues: CASTDLVGGSNEQFF.

The J gene is TRBJ1-1, the V gene TRBV27, with 7 bases aligning to TRBD1. In germline, CDR1 is MNHEY, CDR2 SMNVEV (reference sequence). V shed 7 bases, J shed 0 bases, and the junction held 17 bases outside the gene matches. The CDR3 is 18 amino acids. This chain's CDR3 is CASKGQNRGWGMNTEAFF. The CDR3, as DNA: TGTGCCAGCAAGGGACAAAACAGGGGTTGGGGCATGAACACTGAAGCTTTCTTT.

This sequence joins TRBV13 and TRBJ2-1; 16 positions match TRBD2. From germline, CDR1 is PRHDT and CDR2 FYEKMQ (reference sequence). This CDR3 has 18 amino acids. V shed 4 bases and J 4 bases; nucleotides not matched to a gene: 7. As DNA, the CDR3 is TGTGCCAGCAGCTCGGGACTAGCGGGAGGGCTATGGTACAATGAGCAGTTCTTC. Its translation: CASSSGLAGGLWYNEQFF.

This sequence joins TRBV5-4 and TRBJ2-2; D is possibly TRBD1 (6 bases). Trimming removed 10 bases at V and 6 bases at J, with 13 bases between. Germline loops: CDR1 SGHNT, CDR2 YYREEE (reference sequence). This CDR3 contains 12 residues. In DNA, the CDR3 is TGTGCCTACGAGGGGGAATCCGGGGAGCTGTTTTTT. This gives the protein CAYEGESGELFF. Based on the CDR3 plus reference TRBV5-4 and TRBJ2-2, the full variable domain is ETGVTQSPTHLIKTRGQQVTLRCSSQSGHNTVSWYQQALGQGPQFIFQYYREEENGRGNFPPRFSGLQFPNYSSELNVNALELDDSALYLCAYEGESGELFFGEGSRLTVL.

The sample holds one count of this clone. The J gene is TRBJ2-2, the V gene TRBV4-1, with 11 bases identical to TRBD1. Per germline, CDR1 MGHRA and CDR2 YSYEKL. Losses at the gene ends were 3 bases for V and 7 bases for J; bases not matched to a gene: 7. The CDR3 has 16 amino acids. CDR3 DNA: TGCGCCAGCAGCCACTCCCGGGACAGGGGGATCGGGGAGCTGTTTTTT. Translation: CASSHSRDRGIGELFF.

The CDR3 nucleotides are TGTGCCAGCAGGGACTTACTAGCGAGCTCCTACAATGAGCAGTTCTTC. Protein: CASRDLLASSYNEQFF. The chain carries TRBV28 and TRBJ2-1; 7 nucleotides align to TRBD2. The CDR3 covers 16 residues. J lost 0 bases, V lost 6 bases, and 8 bases had no gene match. Per the germline V gene, CDR1 is MDHEN and CDR2 is SYDVKM. The full variable domain, completed using reference TRBV28 and TRBJ2-1, is DVKVTQSSRYLVKRTGEKVFLECVQDMDHENMFWYRQDPGLGLRLIYFSYDVKMKEKGDIPEGYSVSREKKERFSLILESASTNQTSMYLCASRDLLASSYNEQFFGPGTRLTVL.

The CDR3 reads CASSPDSIGTDTQYF. The CDR3, as DNA: TGTGCCAGCAGCCCTGACTCGATCGGTACAGATACGCAGTATTTT. This chain uses TRBV7-3 with TRBJ2-3; the D is unclear. There are 15 residues in the CDR3. Germline V gives CDR1 SGHTA, CDR2 FQGTGA. The V and J ends lost 5 bases and 3 bases respectively, with 15 bases between them.

This chain connects TRBV4-3 to TRBJ1-4; D unclear. The CDR3 totals 15 residues. Germline V gives CDR1 LGHNA, CDR2 YSLEER. With 4 bases removed from V and 0 bases from J, the gap between germline ends came to 9 bases. The CDR3 region is CASSLEEATNEKLFF. In nucleotides, the CDR3 is TGCGCCAGCAGCCTTGAGGAGGCAACTAATGAAAAACTGTTTTTT.

The rearrangement uses TRBV9 and TRBJ2-5; 13 positions match TRBD2. The closer fit of TRBJ2-7 to the DNA end suggests the J call may be wrong. The germline V gene has CDR1 SGDLS and CDR2 YYNGEE. CDR3 length equals 15 residues. CDR3 protein: CASSPGLAGWYEQYF. As DNA, the CDR3 is TGTGCCAGCAGCCCGGGACTAGCGGGATGGTACGAGCAGTACTTC.

The table lists this clone with a few counts. The rearrangement joins TRBV19 to TRBJ1-1; D ambiguous. Trimming took off 0 bases at V and 4 bases at J, with 9 bases between the two ends. Germline loops: CDR1 LNHDA, CDR2 SQIVND (reference sequence). The CDR3 has 14 residues. The CDR3 sequence is CASSIDVGFTEAFF. In nucleotides, the CDR3 is TGTGCCAGTAGTATAGACGTCGGATTCACTGAAGCTTTCTTT.

The J gene is TRBJ2-7, the V gene TRBV5-1; TRBD1 matches 8 bases. Germline CDR1 SGHRS, CDR2 YFSETQ. V shed 4 bases and J 1 base; nucleotides not matched to a gene: 7. This CDR3 spans 15 amino acids. As DNA, the CDR3 is TGCGCCAGCAGCCCAACCGGACAGGGTTCCTACGAGCAGTACTTC. Its translation is CASSPTGQGSYEQYF. The full variable domain, rest sourced from reference TRBV5-1 and TRBJ2-7, is KAGVTQTPRYLIKTRGQQVTLSCSPISGHRSVSWYQQTPGQGLQFLFEYFSETQRNKGNFPGRFSGRQFSNSRSEMNVSTLELGDSALYLCASSPTGQGSYEQYFGPGTRLTVT.

This clone is labeled as medium-sized. The genes are TRBV5-3 and TRBJ1-5; no clear D. TRBV5-3 is given ORF status, its function remaining uncertain. This CDR3 has 14 residues. The V end lost 8 bases, the J end lost 4 bases, and 16 bases lay between the germline ends. The CDR3 region has the DNA TGTGCCAGCATAGGGTTTTGGAGTAATCAGCCCCAGCATTTT. Protein: CASIGFWSNQPQHF.

This rearrangement joins TRBV7-9 to TRBJ2-2; D is ambiguous. The germline V gene encodes CDR1 SEHNR and CDR2 FQNEAQ (reference sequence). This CDR3 is built from 15 residues. V dropped 1 base and J dropped 3 bases, with 9 bases sitting between them. The CDR3 DNA reads as TGTGCCAGCAGCTTAGTCCTAGTTCACACCGGGGAGCTGTTTTTT. This translates into CASSLVLVHTGELFF.

The chain has TRBV4-3 and TRBJ2-2, with TRBD2 as a possible D gene (6 bases). The ends were cut back, 1 base at V and 6 bases at J, with 6 bases in the middle. The V gene's germline CDR1 is LGHNA and CDR2 YSLEER. CDR3 length equals 13 residues. The chain's CDR3 is CASSQGEAGELFF. The CDR3 coding sequence is TGCGCCAGCAGCCAAGGGGAGGCCGGGGAGCTGTTTTTT.

The genes are TRBV19 and TRBJ2-6; perhaps TRBD1 as D (6 bases). This CDR3 comprises 15 residues. V lost 6 bases and J 4 bases, leaving 13 bases between the germline ends. Germline V CDR1 and CDR2: LNHDA, SQIVND (reference sequence). CDR3 in DNA: TGTGCCAGTAGCCAAACAGGGTTCGGGGCCAACGTCCTGACTTTC. Translation: CASSQTGFGANVLTF. Full variable domain (missing parts from reference TRBV19 and TRBJ2-6): DGGITQSPKYLFRKEGQNVTLSCEQNLNHDAMYWYRQDPGQGLRLIYYSQIVNDFQKGDIAEGYSVSREKKESFPLTVTSAQKNPTAFYLCASSQTGFGANVLTFGAGSRLTVL.

The V gene is TRBV5-1, the J gene TRBJ2-7; 8 positions agree with TRBD2. Germline V lookup: CDR1 SGHRS, CDR2 YFSETQ. The CDR3 has 14 amino acids. Trimming removed 4 bases from V and 0 bases from J; junction bases left unmatched: 3. CDR3 nucleotides: TGCGCCAGCAGCCCAACTAGCGGCTCCTACGAGCAGTACTTC. Its protein product is CASSPTSGSYEQYF.

The chain uses TRBV5-8 and TRBJ2-1, with D unclear. V was pared by 1 base and J by 2 bases, with 10 bases between. This CDR3 has 15 amino acids. Germline V gene sequence: CDR1 SGHTS, CDR2 YDEGEE. CDR3 in amino acids: CASSLKQFTYNEQFF. The CDR3 DNA reads TGTGCCAGCAGCTTGAAACAGTTTACCTACAATGAGCAGTTCTTC.

By sample fraction, this clone is medium-sized. The V call is TRBV5-6, the J call TRBJ2-1, with 7 positions matching TRBD1. This CDR3 is 14 amino acids long. The trim removed 0 bases at V and 4 bases at J, leaving 1 base unmatched. Germline V lookup: CDR1 SGHDT, CDR2 YYEEEE. CDR3 loop: CASSLEQGYNEQFF. The CDR3 bases are TGTGCCAGCAGCTTGGAACAGGGGTACAATGAGCAGTTCTTC.

J is TRBJ2-3 and V is TRBV6-6; either TRBD1 or TRBD2 may fit D (5 bases each). Germline V gives CDR1 MNHNY, CDR2 SVGAGI (reference sequence). The CDR3 consists of 16 residues. V shed 3 bases and J shed 1 base, with 14 bases lying between them. The CDR3 DNA follows: TGTGCCAGCAGTTATGTCGGGTTGGGGGGCACAGATACGCAGTATTTT. This gives the protein CASSYVGLGGTDTQYF.

The rearrangement links TRBV7-9 to TRBJ2-1, with 7 positions matching TRBD1. J was trimmed by 5 bases and V by 5 bases; bases with no gene match: 6. From germline, CDR1 is SEHNR and CDR2 FQNEAQ (reference sequence). The CDR3 is 14 residues long. The CDR3 loop is CASSLITGDNEQFF. In DNA, the CDR3 is TGTGCCAGCAGCCTTATCACAGGGGACAATGAGCAGTTCTTC.

Only a few counts were recorded for this clone. Other DNA sequences in this specimen translate into the identical CDR3. This chain links TRBV15 with TRBJ1-5, with D unresolved. CDR1 and CDR2 (germline): LNHNV, YYDKDF (reference sequence). V dropped 0 bases and J dropped 0 bases, with 3 bases sitting between them. The CDR3 covers 14 residues. The CDR3 sequence: CATSRDSSNQPQHF. DNA of the CDR3: TGTGCCACCAGCAGAGATAGTAGCAATCAGCCCCAGCATTTT.

The rearrangement links TRBV7-6 to TRBJ2-1; weak D call: TRBD1 (5 bases). With 2 bases removed from V and 4 bases from J, the gap between germline ends came to 15 bases. This CDR3 comprises 16 residues. Germline V gives CDR1 SGHVS, CDR2 FNYEAQ. Here the CDR3 reads CASSLTTGSGYNEQFF. CDR3 nucleotide sequence: TGTGCCAGCAGCTTAACAACAGGCTCTGGGTACAATGAGCAGTTCTTC.

J is TRBJ1-1 and V is TRBV6-6; 12 bases are a match to TRBD1. V lost 2 bases to trimming and J lost 4 bases; unmatched junction nucleotides: 2. Looked up from germline, CDR1 is MNHNY and CDR2 is SVGAGI (reference sequence). The CDR3 spans 15 residues. CDR3 in amino acids: CASSYGTGGGTEAFF. DNA for the CDR3: TGTGCCAGCAGTTACGGGACAGGGGGCGGCACTGAAGCTTTCTTT.

V is TRBV7-3 and J is TRBJ2-3, with a tentative D call TRBD1 (6 bases). Deletions cut 5 bases from V and 0 bases from J, with 12 bases between. This CDR3 has 15 residues. Germline V lookup: CDR1 SGHTA, CDR2 FQGTGA. The CDR3 here is CASSPFGGSTDTQYF. The CDR3 coding sequence is TGTGCCAGCAGCCCCTTTGGGGGCAGCACAGATACGCAGTATTTT.

The chain employs TRBV21-1 and TRBJ2-3; the table names TRBD2, a call not compared with the DNA. TRBV21-1 is marked as a pseudogene. The CDR3 sequence is 18 residues long. The CDR3 coding sequence is TGTGCCAGCAGCAAAGAGAGGGTAGCGGGTCATTCCACAGATACGCAGTATTTT. Its translation is CASSKERVAGHSTDTQYF.

The rearrangement joins TRBV6-6 to TRBJ2-7; 8 positions match TRBD2. The CDR3 runs to 15 residues. The V gene's germline CDR1 is MNHNY and CDR2 SVGAGI (reference sequence). After removal of 6 bases from V and 4 bases from J, the junction contained 11 bases not matched to a gene. CDR3 loop: CASSRLSGGGYEQYF. CDR3 DNA sequence: TGTGCCAGCAGCCGACTGAGCGGGGGAGGATACGAGCAGTACTTC.

J is TRBJ1-3 and V is TRBV14; no firm D call. Between the trimmed V and J ends, which lost 0 bases and 8 bases, there was a span of 14 bases. CDR1 SGHDN and CDR2 FVKESK come from the germline V gene. The CDR3 runs 15 residues. The CDR3 is CASSQDERLRYTIYF. CDR3 nucleotides: TGTGCCAGCAGCCAAGATGAAAGGTTACGGTACACCATATATTTT.

The chain employs TRBV11-2 and TRBJ1-1, with TRBD1 as a possible D gene (5 bases). V shed 5 bases and J shed 8 bases, with 9 bases lying between them. The germline V gene encodes CDR1 SGHAT and CDR2 FQNNGV. CDR3 size: 11 residues. The CDR3 DNA is TGTGCCAGCAGCCACACAGGAGAAGCTTTCTTT. As protein: CASSHTGEAFF.

The V gene is TRBV4-1, the J gene TRBJ1-2; 7 positions match TRBD1. The CDR3 sequence is 14 residues long. CDR1 and CDR2 (germline): MGHRA, YSYEKL. Trimming cost V 6 bases and J 7 bases; bases outside gene matches: 11. The CDR3 DNA follows: TGCGCCAGCAGTCAATCCGACAGGGTTTCTGGCTACACCTTC. This sequence encodes CASSQSDRVSGYTF.

The gene calls are TRBV7-8 and TRBJ1-2; D is undetermined. CDR1 is SGHVS and CDR2 is FQNEAQ in the germline V gene. Trimming removed 5 bases at V and 3 bases at J, with 22 bases between. The CDR3 totals 17 residues. CDR3 bases: TGTGCCAGCAGCCTTTTAGGCAGGTCCTCCACCGACTATGGCTACACCTTC. Translating gives CASSLLGRSSTDYGYTF.